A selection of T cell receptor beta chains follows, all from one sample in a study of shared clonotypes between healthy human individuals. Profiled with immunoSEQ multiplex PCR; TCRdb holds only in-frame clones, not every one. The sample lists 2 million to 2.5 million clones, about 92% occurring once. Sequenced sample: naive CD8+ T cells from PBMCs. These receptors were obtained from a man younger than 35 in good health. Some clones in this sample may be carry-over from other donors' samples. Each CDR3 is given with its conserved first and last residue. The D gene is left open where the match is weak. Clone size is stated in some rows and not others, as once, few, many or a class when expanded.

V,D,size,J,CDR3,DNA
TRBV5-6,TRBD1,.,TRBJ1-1,CASSLGTGVREAFF,TGTGCCAGCAGCTTGGGGACAGGGGTTAGAGAAGCTTTCTTT
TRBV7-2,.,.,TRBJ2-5,CASSPLGREETQYF,TGTGCCAGCAGCCCACTGGGGCGGGAAGAGACCCAGTACTTC
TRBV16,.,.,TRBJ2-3,CASSHWDKGDTDTQYF,TGTGCCAGCAGCCATTGGGACAAGGGGGACACAGATACGCAGTATTTT
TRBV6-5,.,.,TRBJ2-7,CASSYRGTYEQYF,TGTGCCAGCAGTTACCGGGGGACCTACGAGCAGTACTTC
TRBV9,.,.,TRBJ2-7,CASSEPGPEQYF,TGTGCCAGCAGTGAACCGGGACCCGAGCAGTACTTC
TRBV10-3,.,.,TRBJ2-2,CAVRGAQNTGELFF,TGTGCCGTACGGGGGGCCCAGAACACCGGGGAGCTGTTTTTT
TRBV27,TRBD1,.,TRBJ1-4,CASSSRTGPFNEKLFF,TGTGCCAGCAGTTCAAGGACAGGGCCCTTTAATGAAAAACTGTTTTTT
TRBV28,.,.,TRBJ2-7,CASSFIEGLYEQYF,TGTGCCAGCAGTTTCATTGAGGGGCTCTACGAGCAGTACTTC
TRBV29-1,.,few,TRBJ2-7,CSVVRDYEQYF,TGCAGCGTTGTTCGGGACTACGAGCAGTACTTC
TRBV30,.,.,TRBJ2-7,CAWRAGGEQYF,TGTGCCTGGAGGGCCGGGGGTGAGCAGTACTTC
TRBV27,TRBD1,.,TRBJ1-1,CASSPPGGQGITEAFF,TGTGCCAGCAGTCCTCCTGGTGGACAGGGGATCACTGAAGCTTTCTTT
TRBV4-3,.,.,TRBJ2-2,CASSQDVASEVAGELFF,TGCGCCAGCAGCCAAGATGTGGCTAGCGAGGTCGCCGGGGAGCTGTTTTTT
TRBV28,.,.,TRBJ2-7,CASSPRYEQYF,TGTGCCAGCAGTCCCAGATACGAGCAGTACTTC
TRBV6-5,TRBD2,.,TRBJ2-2,CASSSSGTTNTGELFF,TGTGCCAGCAGTTCTAGCGGGACAACGAACACCGGGGAGCTGTTTTTT
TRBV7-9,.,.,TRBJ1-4,CASSLEGKLFF,TGTGCCAGCAGCTTAGAGGGAAAACTGTTTTTT
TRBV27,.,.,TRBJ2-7,CASSLARGVYEQYF,TGTGCCAGCAGTTTAGCCAGGGGAGTCTACGAGCAGTACTTC
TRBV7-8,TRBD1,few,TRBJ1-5,CASNEEGAKQPQHF,TGTGCCAGCAACGAGGAGGGGGCGAAGCAGCCCCAGCATTTT
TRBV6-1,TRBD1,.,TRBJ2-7,CASRLRTGSYEQYF,TGTGCCAGCAGGTTACGGACAGGATCCTACGAGCAGTACTTC
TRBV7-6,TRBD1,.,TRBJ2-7,CASSSRVAGQDSYEQYF,TGTGCCAGCAGCTCCCGTGTGGCCGGACAGGACTCCTACGAGCAGTACTTC
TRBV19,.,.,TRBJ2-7,CASSTGPGYEQYF,TGTGCCAGTAGTACGGGCCCAGGCTACGAGCAGTACTTC
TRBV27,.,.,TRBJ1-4,CASSLPNEKLFF,TGTGCCAGCAGTCTTCCCAATGAAAAACTGTTTTTT
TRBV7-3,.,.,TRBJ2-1,CASSPTWGLEQFF,TGTGCCAGCAGCCCTACATGGGGACTCGAGCAGTTCTTC
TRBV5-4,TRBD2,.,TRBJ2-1,CASSTGTSAYNEQFF,TGTGCCAGCAGCACCGGGACTAGCGCCTACAATGAGCAGTTCTTC
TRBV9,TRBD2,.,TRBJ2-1,CASSVSGGSYNEQFF,TGTGCCAGCAGCGTCAGCGGGGGCTCCTACAATGAGCAGTTCTTC
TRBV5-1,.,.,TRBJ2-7,CASSLTHRVGEQYF,TGCGCCAGCAGCTTGACCCACAGGGTCGGCGAGCAGTACTTC
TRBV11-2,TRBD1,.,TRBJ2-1,CASSLGLQGTGNNEQFF,TGTGCCAGCAGCTTAGGCCTCCAGGGGACAGGGAACAATGAGCAGTTCTTC
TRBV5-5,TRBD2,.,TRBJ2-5,CASSPSGGSETQYF,TGTGCCAGCAGCCCCTCGGGCGGGAGTGAGACCCAGTACTTC
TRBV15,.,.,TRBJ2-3,CATSKAGTDTQYF,TGTGCCACCAGCAAGGCGGGCACAGATACGCAGTATTTT
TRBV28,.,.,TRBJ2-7,CASSPPFYEQYF,TGTGCCAGCAGTCCCCCGTTCTACGAGCAGTACTTC
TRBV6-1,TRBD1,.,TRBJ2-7,CASSEGGQSYEQYF,TGTGCCAGCAGTGAAGGGGGACAGTCCTACGAGCAGTACTTC
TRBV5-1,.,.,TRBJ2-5,CASSGRVVETQYF,TGCGCCAGCAGCGGCAGGGTGGTTGAGACCCAGTACTTC
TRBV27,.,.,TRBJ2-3,CASSRTLGPDTDTQYF,TGTGCCAGCAGTCGGACCCTTGGACCGGACACAGATACGCAGTATTTT
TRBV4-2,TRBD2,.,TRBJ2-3,CASSQVGLAGTDTQYF,TGTGCCAGCAGCCAAGTGGGGCTAGCGGGTACAGATACGCAGTATTTT
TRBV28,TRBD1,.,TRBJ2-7,CASSLTGAPGSEQYF,TGTGCCAGCAGTTTAACAGGGGCACCTGGAAGTGAGCAGTACTTC
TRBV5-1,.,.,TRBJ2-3,CASSITGLVYTDTQYF,TGCGCCAGCAGCATAACAGGGTTGGTTTACACAGATACGCAGTATTTT
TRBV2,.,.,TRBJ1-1,CASTTGDTEAFF,TGTGCCAGCACGACGGGGGATACTGAAGCTTTCTTT
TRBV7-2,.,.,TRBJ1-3,CASRGDSSSGNTIYF,TGTGCCAGTCGAGGGGACTCTAGCTCTGGAAACACCATATATTTT
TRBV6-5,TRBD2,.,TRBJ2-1,CASRYGRTPWNEQFF,TGTGCCAGCAGATACGGGAGGACCCCTTGGAATGAGCAGTTCTTC
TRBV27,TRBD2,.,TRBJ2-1,CASSLVGTSLNEQFF,TGTGCCAGCAGTTTAGTGGGGACTAGCCTAAATGAGCAGTTCTTC
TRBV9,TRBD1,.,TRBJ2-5,CASSVGDREYQETQYF,TGTGCCAGCAGCGTAGGGGACAGGGAGTACCAAGAGACCCAGTACTTC
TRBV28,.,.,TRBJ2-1,CASSLRDEQFF,TGTGCCAGCAGTTTACGGGATGAGCAGTTCTTC
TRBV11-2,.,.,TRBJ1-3,CASSLARDGNTIYF,TGTGCCAGCAGCTTAGCAAGAGATGGAAACACCATATATTTT
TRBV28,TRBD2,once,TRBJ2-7,CASSPLAGAGEQYF,TGTGCCAGCAGTCCCCTAGCGGGAGCGGGTGAGCAGTACTTC
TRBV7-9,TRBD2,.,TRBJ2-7,CASSHRDYPSYEQYF,TGTGCCAGCAGCCACCGGGACTATCCCTCCTACGAGCAGTACTTC
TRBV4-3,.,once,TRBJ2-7,CASSQGAETTYEQYF,TGCGCCAGCAGCCAAGGGGCAGAGACTACCTACGAGCAGTACTTC
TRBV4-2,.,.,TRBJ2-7,CASSHSVLYEQYF,TGTGCCAGCAGCCACTCCGTTCTCTACGAGCAGTACTTC
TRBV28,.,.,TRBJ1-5,CASSLSLSFVLQPQHF,TGTGCCAGCAGTCTCTCCCTATCTTTTGTGCTTCAGCCCCAGCATTTT
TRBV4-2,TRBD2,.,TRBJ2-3,CASSQVVSGMEDTQYF,TGTGCCAGCAGCCAAGTTGTTAGCGGGATGGAAGATACGCAGTATTTT
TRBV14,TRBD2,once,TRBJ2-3,CASSRTGTSDTDTQYF,TGTGCCAGCAGTCGGACCGGGACTAGCGACACAGATACGCAGTATTTT
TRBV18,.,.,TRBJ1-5,CASSLNTGIDQPQHF,TGTGCCAGCTCACTTAATACAGGGATTGATCAGCCCCAGCATTTT
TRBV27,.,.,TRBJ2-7,CASSLSSQGSEQYF,TGTGCCAGCAGTTTAAGCTCACAGGGCTCCGAGCAGTACTTC
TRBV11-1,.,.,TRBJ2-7,CASSFVESYEQYF,TGTGCCAGCAGCTTTGTGGAGTCCTACGAGCAGTACTTC
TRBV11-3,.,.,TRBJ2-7,CASSLGRGYEQYF,TGTGCCAGCAGCTTAGGACGAGGCTACGAGCAGTACTTC
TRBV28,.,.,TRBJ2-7,CASSPGVEQYF,TGTGCCAGCAGCCCCGGTGTGGAGCAGTACTTC